Each of the 22 T cell receptor beta chains below was sequenced from the same sample in a study of identical twins. TCRdb re-analysed the 5' RACE reads in MiXCR, keeping a single row per CDR3 protein. Among 750,000 to 950,000 distinct CDR3 sequences listed, 12% were seen once. In addition, the sample was reused for a study of yellow fever vaccine responses in identical twins.

The sample comprised PBMCs. The receptors were sampled from a woman aged 18-30 years in good health.

This clonotype was counted a few times. For the CDR3, the DNA is TGTGCCACCAGCAGAGAGACAGGGGTTGGCTACACCTTC. Translated, it gives CATSRETGVGYTF. V and J are TRBV15 and TRBJ1-2; the match to TRBD1 covers 8 bases. Trimming at V came to 0 bases and at J to 7 bases, leaving 1 base not matched to a gene. Germline V gives CDR1 LNHNV, CDR2 YYDKDF (reference sequence). The CDR3 length is 13 residues.

The V call is TRBV3-1, the J call TRBJ2-7, with 10 nucleotides matching TRBD2. This CDR3 region has 16 residues. Germline CDR1 LGHDT, CDR2 YNNKEL (reference sequence). Germline trimming cut 2 bases from V and 2 bases from J; bases unmatched to any gene: 6. CDR3 protein: CASSQPRTSGTYEQYF. The DNA for the CDR3 is TGTGCCAGCAGCCAACCTCGGACTAGCGGTACCTACGAGCAGTACTTC.

The chain joins TRBV3-2 to TRBJ2-3; no DNA check was done on the table's D call, TRBD2. TRBV3-2 is labeled a pseudogene. This CDR3 is 17 amino acids long. The CDR3 here is CASCARLAGSARDTQYF. CDR3 nucleotides: TGTGCCAGCTGCGCGCGACTAGCGGGATCAGCAAGAGATACGCAGTATTTT.

This clonotype has only one observation. The V gene is TRBV2, the J gene TRBJ2-5; 14 positions match TRBD2. CDR1 is SNHLY, CDR2 FYNNEI, per germline. The length of the CDR3 is 18 residues. The CDR3 DNA reads TGTACCTTCAGTTTTTGGGGAAGACTAGCGGGAGGGAAAGAGACCCAGTACTTC. This gives the protein CTFSFWGRLAGGKETQYF.

This clonotype was observed a handful of times. The V gene is TRBV5-1, the J gene TRBJ1-2; D unclear. The germline CDR1 and CDR2 sequences are SGHRS and YFSETQ. The V end lost 4 bases, the J end lost 0 bases, and 10 bases lay between the germline ends. CDR3 length equals 14 residues. Written as DNA, the CDR3 is TGCGCCAGCAGCCCGATGACATCTAACTATGGCTACACCTTC. The encoded protein is CASSPMTSNYGYTF.

The chain has TRBV3-1 and TRBJ2-1, with TRBD2 as a possible D gene (5 bases). CDR3 length: 15 amino acids. The germline CDR1 and CDR2 sequences are LGHDT and YNNKEL (reference sequence). The V end lost 1 base, the J end lost 7 bases, and 14 bases lay between the germline ends. The CDR3 region has the DNA TGTGCCAGCAGCCAAGGATGGGCTAGCAGGAATGAGCAGTTCTTC. Translating it yields CASSQGWASRNEQFF.

The chain uses TRBV6-5 and TRBJ2-1; D gene ambiguous. This CDR3 spans 15 amino acids. Germline CDR1 is MNHEY and CDR2 is SVGAGI. V was pared by 0 bases and J by 7 bases, with 13 bases between. For the CDR3, the DNA is TGTGCCAGCAGTTACTCGTCAGGCCCCGGAAATGAGCAGTTCTTC. Protein sequence: CASSYSSGPGNEQFF.

This clonotype showed up many times. One junction end does not reproduce the germline sequence, and a read error may be involved. The chain links TRBV12-3 or TRBV12-4 to TRBJ1-3, with 10 bases that match TRBD1. The CDR3 is made up of 16 amino acids. The CDR3 protein is CASRWDRGHPGNTIYF. CDR3 nucleotide sequence: TGTGCCAGCCGGTGGGACAGGGGACATCCTGGCAACACCATATATTTT.

This clonotype was detected only a few times. The V call is TRBV2, the J call TRBJ1-2; no definite D call. CDR1 SNHLY and CDR2 FYNNEI come from the germline V gene. The germline V and J ends were trimmed by 4 bases and 6 bases, with 12 bases remaining between them. CDR3 length: 13 residues. The CDR3 loop is CASSVLGLNGYTF. The CDR3 DNA reads TGTGCCAGCAGTGTTTTAGGGTTGAATGGCTACACCTTC. Using reference TRBV2 and TRBJ1-2 for the parts outside the CDR3, the full variable domain is EPEVTQTPSHQVTQMGQEVILRCVPISNHLYFYWYRQILGQKVEFLVSFYNNEISEKSEIFDDQFSVERPDGSNFTLKIRSTKLEDSAMYFCASSVLGLNGYTFGSGTRLTVV.

The V gene is TRBV10-3, the J gene TRBJ2-1; D possibly corresponds to TRBD2 (6 bases). Germline CDR1 ENHRY, CDR2 SYGVKD. This CDR3 has 15 amino acids. Trimming pared 7 bases from V and 8 bases from J, leaving 21 bases between. The CDR3 sequence is CAIKGGLSWSDEQFF. The CDR3, as DNA: TGTGCCATCAAAGGAGGACTATCATGGTCCGATGAGCAGTTCTTC.

The chain combines TRBV24-1 with TRBJ2-1; TRBD2 agrees at 11 bases. CDR1 and CDR2 from the germline V gene are KGHDR and SFDVKD. This CDR3 is built from 16 residues. Germline trimming cut 4 bases from V and 6 bases from J; bases unmatched to any gene: 7. The CDR3 DNA sequence: TGTGCCACCAGTGACGTTATAGCGGGGGGGCCCAATGAGCAGTTCTTC. This translates into CATSDVIAGGPNEQFF.

The chain is built from TRBV24-1 and TRBJ2-1; 7 nucleotides match TRBD2. The germline V gene encodes CDR1 KGHDR and CDR2 SFDVKD. J lost 3 bases, V lost 5 bases, and 15 bases had no gene match. The CDR3 contains 18 residues. CDR3 nucleotide sequence: TGTGCCACCAGTGGGGGACTATCCGGGGGTGCCGGCTACAATGAGCAGTTCTTC. Protein product: CATSGGLSGGAGYNEQFF.

This chain uses TRBV12-3 or TRBV12-4 with TRBJ2-1; D is possibly TRBD1 (6 bases). The CDR3 covers 16 residues. V was trimmed by 6 bases and J by 7 bases, leaving 22 bases between them. The CDR3 sequence is CASRDTQGQSLNEQFF. CDR3 nucleotides: TGTGCCAGCAGAGATACACAAGGACAGAGCCTGAATGAGCAGTTCTTC.

The CDR3, as DNA: TGCGCCAGCAGCTTGGGACGGACAGGGGAGCAGTACGTC. This translates into CASSLGRTGEQYV. The chain carries TRBV5-1 and TRBJ2-7; 8 bases fit TRBD1. Trimming removed 0 bases from V and 7 bases from J; junction bases left unmatched: 3. The CDR3 contains 13 residues. Germline CDR1 is SGHRS and CDR2 is YFSETQ.

This clonotype was observed many times. The CDR3 nucleotides are TGTGCCAGCAGCTTAGGTGAGGGCGAGCAGTACGTC. Protein product: CASSLGEGEQYV. This chain uses TRBV11-2 with TRBJ2-7, with a tentative D call TRBD2 (5 bases). CDR3 length: 12 residues. The V gene lost 1 base and the J gene lost 6 bases, with 7 bases spanning the gap. Germline values: CDR1 SGHAT, CDR2 FQNNGV.

This chain connects TRBV29-1 to TRBJ2-2; the D is unclear. In germline, CDR1 is SQVTM, CDR2 ANQGSEA. V lost 3 bases, J lost 4 bases, and 12 bases lay in between. The CDR3 is 14 amino acids. CDR3 in DNA: TGCAGCGTTGAGGCCAGCTACCCCACCGGGGAGCTGTTTTTT. Protein product: CSVEASYPTGELFF.

The rearrangement links TRBV20-1 to TRBJ2-7; possibly TRBD2 for D (5 bases). V was shortened by 0 bases and J by 2 bases, with 17 bases between the two germline ends. Germline assignment: CDR1 DFQATT and CDR2 SNEGSKA (reference sequence). This CDR3 has 16 residues. The CDR3 sequence is CSAREGELSQTYEQYF. CDR3 nucleotide sequence: TGCAGTGCTAGAGAGGGAGAACTCAGCCAAACCTACGAGCAGTACTTC.

This sequence joins TRBV5-1 and TRBJ1-1; 7 bases agree with TRBD1. CDR1 SGHRS and CDR2 YFSETQ come from the germline V gene. The V and J ends lost 0 bases and 5 bases, in that order; junction bases with no gene match: 10. The CDR3 contains 16 residues. CDR3 residues: CASSLAPTGVETEAFF. The CDR3 nucleotides read TGCGCCAGCAGCTTGGCCCCAACAGGGGTTGAGACTGAAGCTTTCTTT.

This rearrangement joins TRBV20-1 to TRBJ2-3, with 13 bases that match TRBD2. V gave up 6 bases and J gave up 0 bases; unmatched junction bases: 15. This CDR3 spans 19 amino acids. Per the germline V gene, CDR1 is DFQATT and CDR2 is SNEGSKA (reference sequence). In DNA, the CDR3 is TGCAGTGCGATAGAGGGGACTAGCGGGATCGGGTCTAGCACAGATACGCAGTATTTT. It yields the protein CSAIEGTSGIGSSTDTQYF.

This clonotype was recorded many times. V gene TRBV28 combines with J gene TRBJ2-3; D remains ambiguous. With 3 bases removed from V and 2 bases from J, the gap between germline ends came to 12 bases. The CDR3 consists of 15 residues. CDR1 is MDHEN and CDR2 is SYDVKM in the germline V gene. Here the CDR3 reads CASSFLRSITDTQYF. DNA of the CDR3: TGTGCCAGCAGTTTTTTGAGAAGTATCACAGATACGCAGTATTTT.

This clonotype was counted ten times or more. The CDR3 region is CASSLQGTNEKLFF. The DNA for the CDR3 is TGTGCCAGCAGTTTACAGGGAACTAATGAAAAACTGTTTTTT. The V and J genes are TRBV12-3 or TRBV12-4 and TRBJ1-4; a weak D match, TRBD1 (5 bases). The V and J ends lost 2 bases and 1 base respectively, with 5 bases between them. The CDR3 extends over 14 amino acids.

The V and J genes are TRBV20-1 and TRBJ2-3; 7 nucleotides agree with TRBD2. Germline V gives CDR1 DFQATT, CDR2 SNEGSKA (reference sequence). The junction had 9 bases not matched to a gene; V was cut back by 4 bases and J by 14 bases. The CDR3 totals 11 residues. The CDR3 DNA follows: TGCAGTGCTAATAAGGCGGGGGAGAGGTATTTT. The encoded protein is CSANKAGERYF.